This T cell receptor (beta chain) comes out of a study of cytomegalovirus exposure and HLA in healthy donors. The CDR3 is 14 amino acids. The V and J ends lost 2 bases and 12 bases, in that order; junction bases with no gene match: 11. The V gene's germline CDR1 is GTSNPN and CDR2 SVGIG (reference sequence). PCR used 60 Vbeta primers and 13 Jbeta primers. Data came from immunoSEQ multiplex PCR; TCRdb stores just in-frame clones and leaves some out. This sample has more than 90,000 clones, with more than 60% found just once. Comments on this clone: Its antigen is not identified.

Study findings and constraints: Previous analysis showed most TCR beta V segments were productive about 87% or about 30% of the time. Some TCR beta chains (around 160 of them) were listed as cytomegalovirus-associated. In a later analysis, at a false discovery rate of 0.05, about 16,000 TCR beta sequences matched HLA alleles. TRBV6-2, TRBV6-3 and some other V segments were excluded as indistinguishable.

Material: PBMCs. The chain joins TRBV30 to TRBJ1-2; 11 nucleotides align to TRBD1. The receptor's source is a human donor in good health. The CDR3 reads CAWSLGQGVGSHTF. The CDR3 nucleotides read TGTGCCTGGAGTTTGGGACAGGGGGTTGGTAGCCACACCTTC.